The present T cell receptor (beta chain) was sequenced within a study of T cell responses to AZD1222 COVID-19 vaccine. V trimming: 5 bases; J trimming: 8 bases; junction bases outside the gene matches: 5. The CDR3 runs 15 residues. From germline, CDR1 is MNHNS and CDR2 SASEGT. Generated by immunoSEQ multiplex PCR, the TCRdb table keeps only in-frame clones and is missing some. This sample has more than 100,000 clones, with about 90% found just once. Material: peripheral blood, obtained on day 0 of AZD1222 vaccination. The chain has TRBV6-1 and TRBJ1-6; TRBD1 aligns across 11 bases. The TCR sequence derives from an adult in good health. CDR3 in amino acids: CASSLGTGGYSPLHF. The CDR3 nucleotides read TGTGCCAGCAGTTTGGGGACAGGGGGGTATTCACCCCTCCACTTT.